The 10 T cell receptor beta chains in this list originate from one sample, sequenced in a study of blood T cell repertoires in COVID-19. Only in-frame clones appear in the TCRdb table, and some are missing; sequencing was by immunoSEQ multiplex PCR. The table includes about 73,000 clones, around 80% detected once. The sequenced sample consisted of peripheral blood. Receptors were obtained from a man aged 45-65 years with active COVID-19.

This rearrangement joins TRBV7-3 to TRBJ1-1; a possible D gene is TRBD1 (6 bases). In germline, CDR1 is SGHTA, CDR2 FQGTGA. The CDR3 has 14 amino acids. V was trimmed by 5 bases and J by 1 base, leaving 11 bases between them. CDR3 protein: CASSRGHQNTEAFF. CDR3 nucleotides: TGTGCCAGCAGCAGGGGACACCAGAACACTGAAGCTTTCTTT.

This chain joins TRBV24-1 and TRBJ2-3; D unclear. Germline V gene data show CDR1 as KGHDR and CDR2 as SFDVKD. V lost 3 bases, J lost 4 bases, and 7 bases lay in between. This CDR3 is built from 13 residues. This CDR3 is CATSDTVSDTQYF. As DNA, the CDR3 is TGTGCCACCAGTGATACAGTGTCAGATACGCAGTATTTT.

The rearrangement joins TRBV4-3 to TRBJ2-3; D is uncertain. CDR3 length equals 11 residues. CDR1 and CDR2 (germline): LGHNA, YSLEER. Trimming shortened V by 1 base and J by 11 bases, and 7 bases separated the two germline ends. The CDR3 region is CASSQGARQYF. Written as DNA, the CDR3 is TGCGCCAGCAGCCAAGGGGCGAGGCAGTATTTT.

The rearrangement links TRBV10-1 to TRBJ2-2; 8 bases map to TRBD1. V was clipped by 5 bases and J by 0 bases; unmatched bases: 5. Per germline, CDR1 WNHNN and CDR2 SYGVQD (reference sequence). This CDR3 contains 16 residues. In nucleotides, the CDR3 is TGCGCCAGCAGTCGACAGGGGCGAACGAACACCGGGGAGCTGTTTTTT. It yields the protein CASSRQGRTNTGELFF.

The CDR3 DNA reads TGTGCCAGCAGCCTAATATACACCGGGGAGCTGTTTTTT. This translates into CASSLIYTGELFF. This rearrangement joins TRBV3-1 (or the pseudogene TRBV3-2) to TRBJ2-2; D is uncertain. The germline V and J ends were trimmed by 4 bases and 3 bases, with 6 bases remaining between them. The germline gives CDR1 LGHDT, CDR2 YNNKEL (reference sequence). The CDR3 has 13 residues.

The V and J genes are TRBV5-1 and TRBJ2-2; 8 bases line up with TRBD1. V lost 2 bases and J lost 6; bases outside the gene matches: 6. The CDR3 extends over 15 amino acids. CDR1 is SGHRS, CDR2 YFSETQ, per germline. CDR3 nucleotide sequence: TGCGCCAGCAGCTTCGACAGGGGAGGTTCCGGGGAGCTGTTTTTT. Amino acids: CASSFDRGGSGELFF.

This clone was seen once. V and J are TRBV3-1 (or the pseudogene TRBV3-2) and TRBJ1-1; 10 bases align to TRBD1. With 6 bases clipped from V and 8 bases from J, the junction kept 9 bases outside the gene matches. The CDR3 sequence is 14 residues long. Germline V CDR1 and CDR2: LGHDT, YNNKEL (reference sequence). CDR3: CASRAVDRGREAFF. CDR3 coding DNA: TGTGCCAGCAGAGCGGTAGACAGGGGGCGAGAAGCTTTCTTT.

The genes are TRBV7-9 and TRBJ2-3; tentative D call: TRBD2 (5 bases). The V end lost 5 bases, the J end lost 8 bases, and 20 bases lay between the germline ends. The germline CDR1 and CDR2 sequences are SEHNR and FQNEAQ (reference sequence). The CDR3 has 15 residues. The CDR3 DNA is TGTGCCAGCAGCCACGCGGGCAGCGTTTGGGGTACGCAGTATTTT. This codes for CASSHAGSVWGTQYF.

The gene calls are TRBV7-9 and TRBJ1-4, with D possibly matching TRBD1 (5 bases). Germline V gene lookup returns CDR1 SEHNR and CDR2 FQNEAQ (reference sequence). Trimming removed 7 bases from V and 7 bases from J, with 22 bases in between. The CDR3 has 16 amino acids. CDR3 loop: CASTRYEYGGGEKLFF. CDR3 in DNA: TGTGCCAGCACAAGATATGAATACGGGGGTGGTGAAAAACTGTTTTTT.

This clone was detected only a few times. The CDR3 spells CASSLQSGQPQHF. In DNA, the CDR3 is TGTGCCAGCAGCTTGCAATCGGGGCAGCCCCAGCATTTT. The chain links TRBV5-6 to TRBJ1-5, with D hard to call. The germline V gene encodes CDR1 SGHDT and CDR2 YYEEEE. The CDR3 length is 13 residues. The ends were cut back, 1 base at V and 7 bases at J, with 9 bases in the middle.